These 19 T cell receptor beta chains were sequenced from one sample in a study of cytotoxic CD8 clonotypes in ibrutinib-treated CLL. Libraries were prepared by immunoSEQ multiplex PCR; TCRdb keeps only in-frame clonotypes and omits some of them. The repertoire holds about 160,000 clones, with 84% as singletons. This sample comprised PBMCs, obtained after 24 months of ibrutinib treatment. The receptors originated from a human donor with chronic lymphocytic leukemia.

CDR3 bases: TGTGCCAGCAGTTACGCAGACACCGGGGAGCTGTTTTTT. Residues: CASSYADTGELFF. The chain joins TRBV6-5 to TRBJ2-2; D unresolved. Germline lookup yields CDR1 MNHEY and CDR2 SVGAGI. The CDR3 contains 13 residues. V shed 2 bases and J shed 3 bases, with 4 bases lying between them.

The CDR3 bases are TGTGCCAGCAGCTTAGATCCCAACGGGGCTGGGCTGGAGACCCAGTACTTC. Protein: CASSLDPNGAGLETQYF. The chain combines TRBV11-2 with TRBJ2-5; D tentatively reads TRBD1 or TRBD2 (5 bases each). CDR1 and CDR2 (germline): SGHAT, FQNNGV. CDR3 length equals 17 residues. With 0 bases removed from V and 5 bases from J, the gap between germline ends came to 19 bases.

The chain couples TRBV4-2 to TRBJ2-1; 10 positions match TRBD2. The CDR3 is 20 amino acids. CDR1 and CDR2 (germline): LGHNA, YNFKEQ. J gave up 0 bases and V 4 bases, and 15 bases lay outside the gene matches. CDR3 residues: CASSPNPLAGASFSYNEQFF. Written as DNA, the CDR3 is TGTGCCAGCAGCCCCAACCCCCTAGCGGGGGCCTCTTTCTCCTACAATGAGCAGTTCTTC.

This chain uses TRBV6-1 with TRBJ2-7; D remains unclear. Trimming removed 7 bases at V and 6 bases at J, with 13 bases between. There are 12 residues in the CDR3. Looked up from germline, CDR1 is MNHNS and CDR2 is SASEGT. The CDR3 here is CASNIRVGEQYF. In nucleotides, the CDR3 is TGTGCCAGCAATATAAGGGTGGGCGAGCAGTACTTC.

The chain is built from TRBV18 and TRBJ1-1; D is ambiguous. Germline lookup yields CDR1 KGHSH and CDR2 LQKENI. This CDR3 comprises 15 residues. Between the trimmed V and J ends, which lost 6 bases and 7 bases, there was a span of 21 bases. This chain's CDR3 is CASSLTTGNGGEAFF. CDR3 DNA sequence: TGTGCCAGCTCCCTAACGACGGGGAATGGAGGTGAAGCTTTCTTT.

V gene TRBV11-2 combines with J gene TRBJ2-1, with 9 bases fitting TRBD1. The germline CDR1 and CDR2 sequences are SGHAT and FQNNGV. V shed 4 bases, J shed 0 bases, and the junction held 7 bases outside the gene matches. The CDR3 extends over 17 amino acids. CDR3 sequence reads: CASSSVGQGISYNEQFF. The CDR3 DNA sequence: TGTGCCAGCAGCTCAGTGGGACAGGGCATCTCCTACAATGAGCAGTTCTTC.

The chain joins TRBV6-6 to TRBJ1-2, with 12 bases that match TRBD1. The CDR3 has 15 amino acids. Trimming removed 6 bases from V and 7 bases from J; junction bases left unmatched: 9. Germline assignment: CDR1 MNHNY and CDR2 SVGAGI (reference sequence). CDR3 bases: TGTGCCAGCAGAAATACCGGGACAGGGGGCTCTGGCTACACCTTC. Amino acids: CASRNTGTGGSGYTF.

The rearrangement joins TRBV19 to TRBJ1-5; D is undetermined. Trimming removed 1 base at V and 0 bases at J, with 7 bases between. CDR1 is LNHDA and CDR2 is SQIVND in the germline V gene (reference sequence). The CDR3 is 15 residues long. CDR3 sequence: CASSIGQLSNQPQHF. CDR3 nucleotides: TGTGCCAGTAGTATAGGGCAGCTTAGCAATCAGCCCCAGCATTTT.

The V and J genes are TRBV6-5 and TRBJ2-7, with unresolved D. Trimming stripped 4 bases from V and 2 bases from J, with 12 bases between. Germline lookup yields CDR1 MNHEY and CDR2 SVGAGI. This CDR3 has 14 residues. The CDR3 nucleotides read TGTGCCAGCAGTTTAGGCAGAACCACCTACGAGCAGTACTTC. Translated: CASSLGRTTYEQYF.

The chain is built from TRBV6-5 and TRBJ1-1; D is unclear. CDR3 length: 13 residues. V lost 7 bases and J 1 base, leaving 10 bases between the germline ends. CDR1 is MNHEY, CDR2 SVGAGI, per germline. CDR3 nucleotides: TGTGCCAGCACCCAGACCCAGAACACTGAAGCTTTCTTT. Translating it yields CASTQTQNTEAFF.

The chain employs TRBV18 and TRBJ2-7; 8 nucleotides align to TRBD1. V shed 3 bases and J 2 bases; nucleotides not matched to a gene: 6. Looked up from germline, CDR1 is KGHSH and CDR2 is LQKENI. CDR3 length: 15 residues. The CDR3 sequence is CASSPGTGLTYEQYF. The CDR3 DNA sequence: TGTGCCAGCTCACCCGGGACAGGACTCACCTACGAGCAGTACTTC.

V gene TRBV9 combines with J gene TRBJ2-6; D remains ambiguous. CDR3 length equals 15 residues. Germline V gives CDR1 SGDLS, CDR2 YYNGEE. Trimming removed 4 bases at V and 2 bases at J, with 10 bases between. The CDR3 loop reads CASSPRAAGANVLTF. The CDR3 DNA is TGTGCCAGCAGCCCTCGTGCTGCTGGGGCCAACGTCCTGACTTTC.

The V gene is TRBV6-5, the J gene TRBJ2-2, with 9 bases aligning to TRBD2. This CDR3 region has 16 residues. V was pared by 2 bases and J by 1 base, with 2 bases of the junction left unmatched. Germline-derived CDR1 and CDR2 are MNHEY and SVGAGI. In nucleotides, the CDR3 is TGTGCCAGCAGTTACCAGCGGGGGGTGAACACCGGGGAGCTGTTTTTT. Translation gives CASSYQRGVNTGELFF.

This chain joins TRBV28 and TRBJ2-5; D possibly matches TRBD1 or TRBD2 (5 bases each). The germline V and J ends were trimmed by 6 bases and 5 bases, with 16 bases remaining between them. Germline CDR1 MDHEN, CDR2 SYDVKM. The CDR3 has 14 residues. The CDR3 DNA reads TGTGCCAGCAGCCGAGGGACGCCTCGGGAGACCCAGTACTTC. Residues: CASSRGTPRETQYF.

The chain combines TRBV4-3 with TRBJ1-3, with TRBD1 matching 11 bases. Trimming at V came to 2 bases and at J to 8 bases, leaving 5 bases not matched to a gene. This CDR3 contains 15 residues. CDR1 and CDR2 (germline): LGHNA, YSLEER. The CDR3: CASSQRTGGIDTIYF. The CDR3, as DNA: TGCGCCAGCAGCCAACGGACAGGGGGCATAGACACCATATATTTT.

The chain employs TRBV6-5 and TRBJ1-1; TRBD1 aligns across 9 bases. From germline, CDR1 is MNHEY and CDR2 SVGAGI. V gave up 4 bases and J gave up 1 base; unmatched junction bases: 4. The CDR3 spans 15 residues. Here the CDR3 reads CASSWTGAGNTEAFF. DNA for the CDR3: TGTGCCAGCAGTTGGACAGGGGCAGGGAACACTGAAGCTTTCTTT.

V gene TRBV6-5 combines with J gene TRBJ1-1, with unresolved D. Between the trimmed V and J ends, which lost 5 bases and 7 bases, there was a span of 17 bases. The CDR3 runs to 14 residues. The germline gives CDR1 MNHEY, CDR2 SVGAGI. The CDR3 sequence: CASSPDDNNNEAFF. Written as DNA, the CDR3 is TGTGCCAGCAGTCCCGATGATAATAATAATGAAGCTTTCTTT.

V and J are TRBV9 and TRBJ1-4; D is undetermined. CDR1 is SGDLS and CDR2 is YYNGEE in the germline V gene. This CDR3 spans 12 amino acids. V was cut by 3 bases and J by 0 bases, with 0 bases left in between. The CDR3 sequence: CASSATNEKLFF. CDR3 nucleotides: TGTGCCAGCAGCGCAACTAATGAAAAACTGTTTTTT.

CDR3 DNA: TGTGCCTGGATTATTGGGGATTTAGGTTATGGCTACACCTTC. Residues: CAWIIGDLGYGYTF. This chain connects TRBV30 to TRBJ1-2; no definite D call. The ends were cut back, 4 bases at V and 5 bases at J, with 17 bases in the middle. This CDR3 comprises 14 residues. CDR1 and CDR2 (germline): GTSNPN, SVGIG (reference sequence).